This T cell receptor (beta chain) was recorded in a study of cytomegalovirus exposure and HLA in healthy donors. The PCR was carried out with 60 Vbeta primers and 13 Jbeta primers. TCRdb keeps only in-frame clones here, not all; method: immunoSEQ multiplex PCR. This sample has roughly 140,000 clones, with roughly three quarters found just once. CDR1 SQVTM and CDR2 ANQGSEA come from the germline V gene. The V gene lost 6 bases and the J gene lost 0 bases, with 12 bases spanning the gap. There are 13 residues in the CDR3. The chain couples TRBV29-1 to TRBJ2-7; perhaps TRBD1 as D (5 bases). This sequence originates from a woman aged 40 to 50 in good health and CMV-seropositive. The sequenced sample was PBMCs. The CDR3 coding sequence is TGCAGCGTCACCAGGGTAAGCTCCTACGAGCAGTACTTC. It translates to CSVTRVSSYEQYF.